The next 11 T cell receptor beta chains were all read from a single sample in a study of radiotherapy plus CTLA-4 blockade in lung cancer. Sequenced by immunoSEQ multiplex PCR; TCRdb stores in-frame clones only, minus some. The sample contains 89,000 or so clones, roughly 80% of which appear only once. Specimen: peripheral blood, collected from a patient treated with radiotherapy plus ipilimumab. The receptors derive from a human donor with non-small cell lung cancer who had a partial response to radiotherapy plus ipilimumab.

The rearrangement links TRBV2 to TRBJ1-3; perhaps TRBD1 as D (6 bases). CDR3 size: 14 residues. V lost 6 bases to trimming and J lost 2 bases, with 11 bases between them. Germline CDR1 is SNHLY and CDR2 is FYNNEI. CDR3 protein: CASSPGVAGNTIYF. CDR3 nucleotide sequence: TGTGCCAGCAGCCCAGGGGTAGCTGGAAACACCATATATTTT.

The chain uses TRBV2 and TRBJ1-3; D is possibly TRBD1 (5 bases). The CDR3 sequence is 14 residues long. Between the trimmed V and J ends, which lost 5 bases and 7 bases, there was a span of 15 bases. CDR1 is SNHLY and CDR2 is FYNNEI in the germline V gene. CDR3 protein: CASSTGGGKNTIYF. DNA of the CDR3: TGTGCCAGCAGTACCGGGGGTGGGAAGAACACCATATATTTT.

The gene calls are TRBV18 and TRBJ1-5; D gene unclear. V gave up 2 bases and J gave up 4 bases, with 6 bases separating them. CDR1 is KGHSH, CDR2 LQKENI, per germline. The CDR3 is made up of 13 amino acids. This chain's CDR3 is CASSPGRNQPQHF. The CDR3 region has the DNA TGTGCCAGCTCACCAGGGCGTAATCAGCCCCAGCATTTT.

This chain uses TRBV15 with TRBJ2-1, with TRBD1 matching over 12 bases. Germline V gene sequence: CDR1 LNHNV, CDR2 YYDKDF (reference sequence). J gave up 3 bases and V 5 bases, and 8 bases lay outside the gene matches. This CDR3 contains 17 residues. The DNA of the CDR3 is TGTGCCACCAGCCGGGACAGGGGGCAGGTCCTCTACAATGAGCAGTTCTTC. As protein: CATSRDRGQVLYNEQFF.

The chain joins TRBV20-1 to TRBJ1-5; D not resolved. V lost 3 bases and J lost 9, with 9 bases in between. Germline V CDR1 and CDR2: DFQATT, SNEGSKA (reference sequence). The CDR3 is 11 amino acids. Written as DNA, the CDR3 is TGCAGTGCTAGGGTCGCGGGGCCCCAGCATTTT. Translating it yields CSARVAGPQHF.

The CDR3 sequence is CASSAPRDRAGYTF. The CDR3 DNA reads TGTGCCAGTAGCGCCCCGAGGGACAGGGCTGGCTACACCTTC. The chain recombines TRBV19 with TRBJ1-2; 9 bases align to TRBD1. This CDR3 region has 14 residues. Trimming took 6 bases from V and 7 from J; bases not matched to a gene: 9. CDR1 LNHDA and CDR2 SQIVND come from the germline V gene (reference sequence).

This clone was counted a single time. The genes are TRBV30 and TRBJ2-7; D gene ambiguous. Trimming took off 1 base at V and 6 bases at J, with 7 bases between the two ends. The CDR3 runs to 11 residues. The germline V gene encodes CDR1 GTSNPN and CDR2 SVGIG (reference sequence). CDR3 nucleotide sequence: TGTGCCTGGAGTGGGCAGGTCGAGCAGTACTTC. It yields the protein CAWSGQVEQYF.

This chain links TRBV7-3 with TRBJ2-5, with 13 bases matching TRBD2. J was trimmed by 2 bases and V by 4 bases; bases with no gene match: 7. The CDR3 consists of 17 residues. CDR1 SGHTA and CDR2 FQGTGA come from the germline V gene. CDR3 sequence (DNA): TGTGCCAGCAGCTCCGGGACTAGCGGGACCGGGCAAGAGACCCAGTACTTC. Translated: CASSSGTSGTGQETQYF.

This clone was counted between two and nine times. The V gene is TRBV5-1, the J gene TRBJ2-3; D is possibly TRBD2 (5 bases). CDR3 length: 16 residues. Trimming stripped 0 bases from V and 0 bases from J, with 11 bases between. The germline gives CDR1 SGHRS, CDR2 YFSETQ. CDR3 in DNA: TGCGCCAGCAGCTTGGCTAGCTCGATGAGCACAGATACGCAGTATTTT. The encoded protein is CASSLASSMSTDTQYF.

The chain recombines TRBV29-1 with TRBJ2-5; no clear D. The ends were cut back, 7 bases at V and 2 bases at J, with 11 bases in the middle. The CDR3 loop spans 12 amino acids. CDR1 is SQVTM, CDR2 ANQGSEA, per germline. The CDR3 loop is CSGRENQETQYF. In DNA, the CDR3 is TGCAGCGGTCGAGAAAATCAAGAGACCCAGTACTTC.

The sample holds a few counts of this clone. This sequence joins TRBV4-2 and TRBJ2-3, with 8 bases aligning to TRBD2. Germline-derived CDR1 and CDR2 are LGHNA and YNFKEQ. J gave up 4 bases and V 5 bases, and 11 bases lay outside the gene matches. The CDR3 is made up of 16 amino acids. The chain's CDR3 is CASSGGGGRIADTQYF. In DNA form, the CDR3 reads TGTGCCAGCAGCGGGGGGGGCGGGAGGATCGCAGATACGCAGTATTTT.